The rows below give T cell receptor beta chains drawn from one sample of a study of OX40 agonist ivuxolimab in advanced cancers. Clones were read by immunoSEQ multiplex PCR, and TCRdb kept only the in-frame ones, dropping some. The sample contains about 100,000 clones, just over 90% of which appear only once. Material: CD4+ or CD8+ T cells sorted from blood, obtained in a trial of the OX40 agonist ivuxolimab. Receptors were obtained from an adult with an advanced solid tumor such as melanoma, head and neck, liver or kidney cancer. Both conserved end residues are part of each CDR3.

TRBV7-2	CASSLEPSGYEQYF
TRBV18	CASSPSTGGALPTGELFF
TRBV7-9	CASSSPGRTYEQYF
TRBV9	CASSALSNPSGNTIYF
TRBV7-2	CASSSAGGSTAYEQYF
TRBV20-1	CSANGPDTQYF
TRBV15	CATSRWLYYEQYF
TRBV19	CASSISGRGNSNQPQHF
TRBV14	CASSRVGGRFSYEQYF
TRBV5-1	CASSLTSGRPDTQYF
TRBV13	CASRRTGGLNEQYF
TRBV9	CASSPGLAAGETQYF
TRBV6-6	CASSYRPGNTEAFF
TRBV30	CAWSLQGYEQYF